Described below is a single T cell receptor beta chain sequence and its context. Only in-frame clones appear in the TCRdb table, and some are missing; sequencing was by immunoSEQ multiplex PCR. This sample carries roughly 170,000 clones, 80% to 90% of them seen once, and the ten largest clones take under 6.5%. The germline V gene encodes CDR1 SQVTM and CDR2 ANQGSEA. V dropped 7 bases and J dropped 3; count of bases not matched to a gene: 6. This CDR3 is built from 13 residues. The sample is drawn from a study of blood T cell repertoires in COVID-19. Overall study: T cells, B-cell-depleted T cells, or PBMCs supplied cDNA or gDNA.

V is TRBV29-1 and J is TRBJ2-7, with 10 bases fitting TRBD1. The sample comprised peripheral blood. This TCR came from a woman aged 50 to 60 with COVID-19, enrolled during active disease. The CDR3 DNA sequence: TGCAGCGGAGCCCGGGACAGGGGCTACGAGCAGTACTTC. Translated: CSGARDRGYEQYF.